These T cell receptor beta chains were read from a single sample in a study of T cell repertoires in cytomegalovirus infection. TCRdb re-called the reads through MiXCR, storing one row per CDR3 protein. Of 450,000 to 650,000 distinct CDR3 sequences in the sample, around 27% were seen once. Sequenced: PBMCs. These receptors all come from a human donor in good health (CMV status not recorded). Some clones in this sample may be carry-over from other donors' samples. CDR3s include the opening cysteine and the closing phenylalanine or tryptophan. D genes are given only for firm matches. Only some rows state a clone size, as once, few, many or a class for expanded clones.

>TRBJ2-3|.|TRBD1|TRBV7-3
TGTGCCAGCAGCCTACGGGACAGGGGGATAGATACGCAGTATTTT
CASSLRDRGIDTQYF
>TRBJ2-3|few|.|TRBV10-3
TGTGCCGCGGGGTCGGAGGGGGCTACGGCAGATACGCAGTATTTT
CAAGSEGATADTQYF
>TRBJ2-1|few|TRBD2|TRBV7-9
TGTGCCAGCAGCTCCCAGGGACTAGCGGGAATTTTTGAGCAGTTCTTC
CASSSQGLAGIFEQFF
>TRBJ1-5|.|.|TRBV6-2/TRBV6-3
TGTGCCAGCAGTTACGGAGGGACCTCCCCTCTTTTT
CASSYGGTSPLF
>TRBJ2-5|few|.|TRBV15
TGTGCCACCAGCAGAGATGCGGGTAACCAAGAGACCCAGTACTTC
CATSRDAGNQETQYF
>TRBJ1-1|few|TRBD1|TRBV6-5
TGTGCCAGCAGTCTACAGGGACAGGCGAACACTGAAGCTTTCTTT
CASSLQGQANTEAFF
>TRBJ1-2|few|TRBD1|TRBV19
TGTGCCAGTAGTATAATGGGACAGGGTATCTATGGCTACACCTTC
CASSIMGQGIYGYTF
>TRBJ2-1|many|.|TRBV7-2
TGTGCCAGCAAGAGGGGCAATGAGCAGTTCTTC
CASKRGNEQFF
>TRBJ2-1|few|TRBD2|TRBV20-1
TGCAGTGCTAGAGATCTGCTAGCGGGATCTGAGCAGTTCTTC
CSARDLLAGSEQFF
>TRBJ1-4|few|TRBD1|TRBV29-1
TGCAGCAGCGGGACAGGGAAAGGTGAAAAACTGTTTTTT
CSSGTGKGEKLFF
>TRBJ1-1|.|TRBD1|TRBV3-1
TGTGCCAGCAGCCAAGTGCCAGGGGGCACTGAAGCTTTCTTT
CASSQVPGGTEAFF
>TRBJ2-1|once|.|TRBV4-3
TGCGCCAGCAGCCAGCTCCTCCCTATAGCGAACTACAATGAGCAGTTCTTC
CASSQLLPIANYNEQFF
>TRBJ1-1|few|.|TRBV6-5
TGTGCCAGCAAGAAACGCTTGAACACTGAAGCTTTCTTT
CASKKRLNTEAFF
>TRBJ2-1|.|TRBD2|TRBV4-3
TGCGCCAGCAGCCAACATCTAGCGGGTTTTAATGAGCAGTTCTTC
CASSQHLAGFNEQFF
>TRBJ2-7|many|TRBD1|TRBV12-3/TRBV12-4
TGTGCCAGCAGTTACAGGGGCTCCTACGAGCAGTACTTC
CASSYRGSYEQYF
>TRBJ1-5|.|TRBD1|TRBV28
TGTGCCAGCAGAACCGGGACAGGGGGCTTATTCGGAAATCAGCCCCAGCATTTT
CASRTGTGGLFGNQPQHF
>TRBJ2-3|.|.|TRBV11-3
TGTGCCAGCAGCTTAGAAGAGAGTTCTACGCAGTATTTT
CASSLEESSTQYF
>TRBJ2-7|.|.|TRBV12-3/TRBV12-4
TGTGCCAGCAGTTTAGTGAGTAGCGGAGGCTACGAGCAGTACTTC
CASSLVSSGGYEQYF
>TRBJ1-2|.|.|TRBV2
TGTGCCAGCTCAGTGGATCAGGGAAACTATGGCTACACCTTC
CASSVDQGNYGYTF
>TRBJ2-1|.|TRBD2|TRBV11-2
TGTGCCAGCAGTCCGGGACTAGGGACCGTTGAGCAGTTCTTC
CASSPGLGTVEQFF
>TRBJ2-1|many|.|TRBV12-3/TRBV12-4
TGTGCCAGCACCCCCCGCCGGGTCCAGCTCTACAATGAGCAGTTCTTC
CASTPRRVQLYNEQFF
>TRBJ2-4|.|TRBD2|TRBV10-2
TGCGCCAGCGTTAGCGGGAGCGCAAACATTCAGTACTTC
CASVSGSANIQYF
>TRBJ1-5|.|.|TRBV10-3
TGTGCCATCAGGGACAGCCACAATCAGCCCCAGCATTTT
CAIRDSHNQPQHF
>TRBJ1-1|.|.|TRBV6-5
TGTGCCAGCCTGGGGTTAACTGAAGCTTTCTTT
CASLGLTEAFF
>TRBJ1-2|many|TRBD1|TRBV7-2
TGTGCCAGCAGTATTACAGGGGGCTATGGCTACACCTTC
CASSITGGYGYTF
>TRBJ2-1|.|.|TRBV19
TGTGCCAGTAGAGACTATTCCACTTTAAACAATGAGCAGTTCTTC
CASRDYSTLNNEQFF
>TRBJ2-5|few|.|TRBV7-6
TGTGCCAGCAGCTTGGGGGTACGGGAGACCCAGTACTTC
CASSLGVRETQYF
>TRBJ2-2|many|.|TRBV7-2
TGTGCCAGCAGCTTAGAGCTTCGCAGGGGCGGGGAGCTGTTTTTT
CASSLELRRGGELFF
>TRBJ2-5|few|.|TRBV7-2
TGTGCCAGCAGCCAGTGGGATATAGAGACCCAGTACTTC
CASSQWDIETQYF